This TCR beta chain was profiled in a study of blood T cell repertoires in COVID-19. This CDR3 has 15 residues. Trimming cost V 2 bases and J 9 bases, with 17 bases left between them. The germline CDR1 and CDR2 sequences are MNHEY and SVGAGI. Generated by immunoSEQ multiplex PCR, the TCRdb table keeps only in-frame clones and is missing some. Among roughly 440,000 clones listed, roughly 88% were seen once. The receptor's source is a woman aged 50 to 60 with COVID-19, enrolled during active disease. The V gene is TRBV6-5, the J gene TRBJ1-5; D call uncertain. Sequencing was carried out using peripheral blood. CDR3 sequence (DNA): TGTGCCAGCAGTTACGTCCGGGGAGGATCTTCGCCCCAGCATTTT. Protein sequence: CASSYVRGGSSPQHF.